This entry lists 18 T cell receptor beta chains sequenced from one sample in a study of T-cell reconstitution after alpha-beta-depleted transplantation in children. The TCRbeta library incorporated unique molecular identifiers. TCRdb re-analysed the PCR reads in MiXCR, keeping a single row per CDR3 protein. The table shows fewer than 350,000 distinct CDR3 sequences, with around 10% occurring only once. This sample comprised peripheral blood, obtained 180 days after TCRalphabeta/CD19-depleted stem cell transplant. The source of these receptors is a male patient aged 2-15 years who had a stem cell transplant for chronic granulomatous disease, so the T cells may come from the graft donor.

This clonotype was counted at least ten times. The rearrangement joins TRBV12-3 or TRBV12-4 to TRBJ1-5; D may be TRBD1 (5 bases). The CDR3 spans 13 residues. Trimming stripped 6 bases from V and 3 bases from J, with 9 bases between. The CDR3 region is CASSLGVNQPQHF. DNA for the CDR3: TGTGCCAGCAGCCTGGGGGTCAATCAGCCCCAGCATTTT.

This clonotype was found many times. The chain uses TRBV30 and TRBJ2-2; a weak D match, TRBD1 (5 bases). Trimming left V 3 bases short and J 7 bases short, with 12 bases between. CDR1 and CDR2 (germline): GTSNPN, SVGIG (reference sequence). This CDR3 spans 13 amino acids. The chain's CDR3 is CAWRQTDHGELFF. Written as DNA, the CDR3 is TGTGCCTGGAGACAGACAGATCACGGGGAGCTGTTTTTT.

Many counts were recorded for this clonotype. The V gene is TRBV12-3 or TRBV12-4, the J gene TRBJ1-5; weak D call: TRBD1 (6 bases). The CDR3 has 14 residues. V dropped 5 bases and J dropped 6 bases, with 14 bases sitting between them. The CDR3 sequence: CASSVEGGGQPQHF. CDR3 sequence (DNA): TGTGCCAGCAGTGTCGAAGGGGGGGGTCAGCCCCAGCATTTT.

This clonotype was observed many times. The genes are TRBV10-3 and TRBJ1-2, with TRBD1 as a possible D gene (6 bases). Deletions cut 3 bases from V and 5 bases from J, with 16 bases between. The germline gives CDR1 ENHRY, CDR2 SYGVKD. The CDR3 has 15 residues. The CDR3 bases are TGTGCCATCAGTGAAGGGGGGGTCGTCGGGTATGGCTACACCTTC. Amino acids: CAISEGGVVGYGYTF.

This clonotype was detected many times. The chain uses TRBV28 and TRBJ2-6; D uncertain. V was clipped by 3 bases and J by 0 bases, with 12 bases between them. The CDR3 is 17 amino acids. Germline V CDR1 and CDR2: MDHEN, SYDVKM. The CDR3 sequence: CASSLSGSPSGANVLTF. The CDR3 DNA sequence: TGTGCCAGCAGTTTGAGTGGGTCCCCCTCTGGGGCCAACGTCCTGACTTTC.

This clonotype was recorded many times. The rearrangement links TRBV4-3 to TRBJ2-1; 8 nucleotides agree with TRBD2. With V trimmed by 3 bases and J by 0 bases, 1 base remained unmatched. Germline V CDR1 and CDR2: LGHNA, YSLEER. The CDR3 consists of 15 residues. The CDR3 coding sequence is TGCGCCAGCAGCCATGCGGGAGGCTCCTACAATGAGCAGTTCTTC. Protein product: CASSHAGGSYNEQFF.

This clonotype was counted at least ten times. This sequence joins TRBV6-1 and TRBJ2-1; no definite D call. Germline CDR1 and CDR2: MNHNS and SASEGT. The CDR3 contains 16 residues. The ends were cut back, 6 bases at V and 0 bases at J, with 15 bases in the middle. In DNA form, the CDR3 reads TGTGCCAGCAGACCTTTTGACACAAGCTCCTACAATGAGCAGTTCTTC. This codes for CASRPFDTSSYNEQFF.

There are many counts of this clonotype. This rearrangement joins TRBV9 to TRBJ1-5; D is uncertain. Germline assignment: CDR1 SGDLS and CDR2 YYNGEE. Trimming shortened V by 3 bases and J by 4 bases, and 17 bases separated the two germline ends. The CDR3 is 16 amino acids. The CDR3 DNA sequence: TGTGCCAGCAGCGCCCTCCGGCGAGTGATTAATCAGCCCCAGCATTTT. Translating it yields CASSALRRVINQPQHF.

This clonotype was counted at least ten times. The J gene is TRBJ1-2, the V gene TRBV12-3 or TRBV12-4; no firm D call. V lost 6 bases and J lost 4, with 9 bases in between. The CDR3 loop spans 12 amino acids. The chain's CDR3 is CASREGSYGYTF. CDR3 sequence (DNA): TGTGCCAGCAGGGAGGGATCCTATGGCTACACCTTC.

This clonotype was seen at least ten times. In DNA, the CDR3 is TGCAGCGCTAAAGAGACGGCAGAGACCCAGTACTTC. Translation: CSAKETAETQYF. The chain couples TRBV29-1 to TRBJ2-5; D is unresolved. In germline, CDR1 is SQVTM, CDR2 ANQGSEA. Trimming took 7 bases from V and 4 from J, leaving 13 bases between them. The CDR3 runs 12 residues.

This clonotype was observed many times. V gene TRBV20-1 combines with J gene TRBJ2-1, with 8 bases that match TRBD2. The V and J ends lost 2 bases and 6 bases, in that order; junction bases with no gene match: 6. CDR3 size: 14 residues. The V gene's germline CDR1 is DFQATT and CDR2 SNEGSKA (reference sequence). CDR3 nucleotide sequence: TGCAGTGCTAGACAGCTAGCGGGCCTCAATGAGCAGTTCTTC. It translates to CSARQLAGLNEQFF.

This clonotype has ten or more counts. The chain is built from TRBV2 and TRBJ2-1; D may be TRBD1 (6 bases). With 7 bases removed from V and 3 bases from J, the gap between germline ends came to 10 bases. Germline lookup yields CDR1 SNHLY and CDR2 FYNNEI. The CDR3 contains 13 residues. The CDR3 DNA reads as TGTGCCAGCACCGGGGACATCTACAATGAGCAGTTCTTC. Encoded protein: CASTGDIYNEQFF.

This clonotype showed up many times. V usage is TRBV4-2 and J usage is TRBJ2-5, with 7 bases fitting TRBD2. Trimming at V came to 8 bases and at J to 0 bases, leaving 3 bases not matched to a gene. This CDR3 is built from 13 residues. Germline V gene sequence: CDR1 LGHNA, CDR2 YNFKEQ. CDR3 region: CASGGTNQETQYF. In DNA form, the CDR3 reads TGTGCCAGCGGCGGGACTAACCAAGAGACCCAGTACTTC.

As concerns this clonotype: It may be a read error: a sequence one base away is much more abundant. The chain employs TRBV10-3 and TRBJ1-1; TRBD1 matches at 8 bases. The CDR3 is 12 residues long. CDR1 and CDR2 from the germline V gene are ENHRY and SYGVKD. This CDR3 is CVITGGSSEAFF. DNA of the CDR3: TGTGTCATCACAGGGGGTAGCTCTGAAGCTTTCTTT.

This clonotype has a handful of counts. The CDR3 sequence is CASRGPVEDGYTF. The CDR3 DNA reads TGTGCCAGCAGAGGGCCCGTGGAGGACGGCTACACCTTC. The chain is built from TRBV6-6 and TRBJ1-2, with no clear D. This CDR3 has 13 residues. Germline V gene sequence: CDR1 MNHNY, CDR2 SVGAGI (reference sequence). Trimming removed 6 bases from V and 8 bases from J, with 16 bases in between.

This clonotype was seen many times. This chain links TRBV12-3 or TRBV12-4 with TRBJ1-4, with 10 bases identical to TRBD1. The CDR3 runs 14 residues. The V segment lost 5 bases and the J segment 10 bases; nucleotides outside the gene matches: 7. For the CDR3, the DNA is TGTGCCAGCAGTGAGTCCGGGACAGGGGCAAAACTGTTTTTT. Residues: CASSESGTGAKLFF.

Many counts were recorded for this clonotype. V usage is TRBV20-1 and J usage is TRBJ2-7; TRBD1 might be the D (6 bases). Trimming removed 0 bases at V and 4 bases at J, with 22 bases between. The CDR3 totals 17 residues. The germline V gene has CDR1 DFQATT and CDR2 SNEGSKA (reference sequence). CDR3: CSARDTGRDTNAYEQYF. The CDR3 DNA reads TGCAGTGCTAGAGATACGGGCCGGGACACCAACGCATACGAGCAGTACTTC.

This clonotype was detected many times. This chain's CDR3 is CASSPTRGGRETQYF. The CDR3 bases are TGTGCCAGCAGCCCAACCCGGGGGGGCCGGGAGACCCAGTACTTC. This chain connects TRBV12-3 or TRBV12-4 to TRBJ2-5; 8 bases align to TRBD2. V dropped 6 bases and J dropped 5; count of bases not matched to a gene: 11. The length of the CDR3 is 15 residues.